This TCR beta chain was obtained from a study of cytomegalovirus exposure and HLA in healthy donors. On this clone: Its antigen is unidentified.

Germline V lookup: CDR1 SGHDN, CDR2 FVKESK. The trim removed 1 base at V and 1 base at J, leaving 5 bases unmatched. This CDR3 is built from 17 residues. A multiplex PCR was run with 60 Vbeta primers and 13 Jbeta primers. Sequenced by immunoSEQ multiplex PCR; TCRdb stores in-frame clones only, minus some. Of about 57,000 clones in the sample, roughly four fifths are singletons; the top ten hold 4.3%. Study-level points and caveats: According to an earlier analysis, most TCR beta V segments yielded productive rearrangements about 90% or about 30% of the time. One later analysis reportedly identified an Asian-associated ancestry cluster that showed fewer N-insertions than the roughly 700-donor mean. In a later analysis, specific HLA alleles were associated with over 15,000 TCR beta sequences at a 0.05 false discovery rate.

Sequencing was done on a sample of PBMCs. The V gene is TRBV14, the J gene TRBJ2-2; TRBD1 aligns across 8 bases. This receptor was taken from a man aged 30 to 45 in good health and CMV-seronegative. The CDR3, as DNA: TGTGCCAGCAGCCAAGTTTCCGGGACAGGGAACACCGGGGAGCTGTTTTTT. Protein: CASSQVSGTGNTGELFF.